These 23 T cell receptor beta chains originate from one sample sequenced in a study of cytomegalovirus exposure and HLA in healthy donors. The PCR was carried out with 60 Vbeta primers and 13 Jbeta primers. Profiled with immunoSEQ multiplex PCR; TCRdb holds only in-frame clones, not every one. This table has some 220,000 clones, around 83% appearing once. Sequenced input: PBMCs. These receptor sequences come from a girl between 2 and 10 years old in good health and CMV-seronegative.

The rearrangement uses TRBV6-4 and TRBJ2-1; 11 bases are a match to TRBD2. Germline trimming cut 3 bases from V and 7 bases from J; bases unmatched to any gene: 5. The CDR3 has 15 residues. The germline CDR1 and CDR2 sequences are MRHNA and SNTAGT. CDR3 residues: CASSEKTSGANEQFF. As DNA, the CDR3 is TGTGCCAGCAGTGAGAAGACTAGCGGGGCGAATGAGCAGTTCTTC.

The rearrangement uses TRBV5-4 and TRBJ2-1; D not certain. CDR1 and CDR2 from the germline V gene are SGHNT and YYREEE (reference sequence). CDR3 length: 14 amino acids. V lost 1 base and J lost 5, with 10 bases in between. CDR3 nucleotide sequence: TGTGCCAGCAGCTTGTCTGGCAACAACAATGAGCAGTTCTTC. Translated: CASSLSGNNNEQFF.

The chain couples TRBV7-2 to TRBJ2-7; TRBD2 matches at 8 bases. The germline V gene encodes CDR1 SGHTA and CDR2 FQGNSA. This CDR3 has 14 residues. The ends lost 3 bases at V and 2 bases at J; junction bases unmatched: 3. In DNA, the CDR3 is TGTGCCAGCAGCTTGGGACTAGTCGCCTACGAGCAGTACTTC. It yields the protein CASSLGLVAYEQYF.

J is TRBJ2-5 and V is TRBV5-1; 7 bases fit TRBD2. The trim removed 1 base at V and 5 bases at J, leaving 5 bases unmatched. CDR1 is SGHRS, CDR2 YFSETQ, per germline. The length of the CDR3 is 14 residues. CDR3 region: CASSLRGGAETQYF. The CDR3 bases are TGCGCCAGCAGCTTGCGGGGAGGGGCGGAGACCCAGTACTTC.

This chain connects TRBV7-9 to TRBJ1-1; D gene ambiguous. Germline CDR1 and CDR2: SEHNR and FQNEAQ (reference sequence). This CDR3 comprises 14 residues. V lost 1 base to trimming and J lost 4 bases, with 10 bases between them. Here the CDR3 DNA reads TGTGCCAGCAGCTTAGGGCTGGTCTCCACTGAAGCTTTCTTT. Its translation is CASSLGLVSTEAFF. The whole variable domain, remainder taken from reference TRBV7-9 and TRBJ1-1, is DTGVSQNPRHKITKRGQNVTFRCDPISEHNRLYWYRQTLGQGPEFLTYFQNEAQLEKSRLLSDRFSAERPKGSFSTLEIQRTEQGDSAMYLCASSLGLVSTEAFFGQGTRLTVV.

V is TRBV10-1 and J is TRBJ2-2, with TRBD2 matching 7 bases. The V and J ends lost 5 bases and 7 bases, in that order; junction bases with no gene match: 10. From germline, CDR1 is WNHNN and CDR2 SYGVQD (reference sequence). This CDR3 is built from 15 residues. This chain's CDR3 is CASSPGLVGGGELFF. CDR3 DNA: TGCGCCAGCAGTCCCGGACTAGTTGGGGGCGGGGAGCTGTTTTTT.

The genes are TRBV19 and TRBJ2-1; 9 nucleotides align to TRBD2. Germline V gives CDR1 LNHDA, CDR2 SQIVND (reference sequence). This CDR3 has 18 residues. J gave up 4 bases and V 4 bases, and 14 bases lay outside the gene matches. CDR3 protein: CASSTGGGSGRTYNEQFF. The CDR3 DNA is TGTGCCAGTAGTACCGGGGGAGGGAGCGGGAGGACGTACAATGAGCAGTTCTTC.

V usage is TRBV19 and J usage is TRBJ2-1; TRBD2 matches 9 bases. Germline-derived CDR1 and CDR2 are LNHDA and SQIVND (reference sequence). J lost 4 bases, V lost 7 bases, and 11 bases had no gene match. The length of the CDR3 is 16 residues. The CDR3 protein is CASTPGVAGAYNEQFF. The DNA of the CDR3 is TGTGCCAGTACCCCCGGAGTAGCGGGGGCTTACAATGAGCAGTTCTTC.

CDR3 coding DNA: TGTGCCAGCAGAGAGACTAGCGGGAGGCTCATTTACAATGAGCAGTTCTTC. Translation gives CASRETSGRLIYNEQFF. The V and J genes are TRBV2 and TRBJ2-1; 13 nucleotides match TRBD2. Germline V CDR1 and CDR2: SNHLY, FYNNEI. The CDR3 consists of 17 residues. V was pared by 6 bases and J by 4 bases, with 9 bases of the junction left unmatched.

CDR3 sequence (DNA): TGCGCCAGCAGCCAAGCCTTTCTGGGCGGGGGCTACGAGCAGTACTTC. Its translation: CASSQAFLGGGYEQYF. This chain uses TRBV4-1 with TRBJ2-5; 7 positions agree with TRBD2. Near its end, the DNA agrees better with TRBJ2-7, so the J call may be wrong. The length of the CDR3 is 16 residues. From germline, CDR1 is MGHRA and CDR2 YSYEKL.

The chain has TRBV9 and TRBJ2-1, with 11 bases matching TRBD2. Germline CDR1 reads SGDLS; CDR2 reads YYNGEE. The length of the CDR3 is 17 residues. V lost 1 base, J lost 4 bases, and 7 bases stayed unmatched. The CDR3 DNA is TGTGCCAGCAGCGTACGGGCATTAGCGGGAGGGTACAATGAGCAGTTCTTC. It specifies CASSVRALAGGYNEQFF.

The gene calls are TRBV29-1 and TRBJ1-2; D not certain. Trimming pared 0 bases from V and 1 base from J, leaving 6 bases between. Germline V CDR1 and CDR2: SQVTM, ANQGSEA. The CDR3 is 13 residues long. The CDR3 protein is CSVEERGNYGYTF. The CDR3 coding sequence is TGCAGCGTTGAAGAACGGGGTAACTATGGCTACACCTTC. Full variable domain (outside the CDR3, taken from reference TRBV29-1 and TRBJ1-2): SAVISQKPSRDICQRGTSLTIQCQVDSQVTMMFWYRQQPGQSLTLIATANQGSEATYESGFVIDKFPISRPNLTFSTLTVSNMSPEDSSIYLCSVEERGNYGYTFGSGTRLTVV.

The chain uses TRBV10-3 and TRBJ2-7; maybe TRBD2 (5 bases). This CDR3 region has 15 residues. Trimming removed 0 bases from V and 2 bases from J, with 11 bases in between. Germline values: CDR1 ENHRY, CDR2 SYGVKD. The CDR3 sequence is CAISESKAVPYEQYF. The DNA of the CDR3 is TGTGCCATCAGTGAGTCGAAAGCGGTTCCCTACGAGCAGTACTTC.

The gene calls are TRBV9 and TRBJ2-1, with D perhaps TRBD1 (6 bases). This CDR3 is 15 amino acids long. In germline, CDR1 is SGDLS, CDR2 YYNGEE. The V end was cut by 2 bases, the J end by 4 bases, with 13 bases between. CDR3 in amino acids: CASSVYRVGYNEQFF. The CDR3 DNA is TGTGCCAGCAGCGTGTACAGGGTAGGGTACAATGAGCAGTTCTTC. Together with reference TRBV9 and TRBJ2-1, the CDR3 gives the full variable domain: DSGVTQTPKHLITATGQRVTLRCSPRSGDLSVYWYQQSLDQGLQFLIQYYNGEERAKGNILERFSAQQFPDLHSELNLSSLELGDSALYFCASSVYRVGYNEQFFGPGTRLTVL.

The chain links TRBV7-9 to TRBJ2-1; 9 nucleotides line up with TRBD2. CDR3 size: 15 residues. J lost 6 bases, V lost 4 bases, and 7 bases had no gene match. Germline V gene lookup returns CDR1 SEHNR and CDR2 FQNEAQ (reference sequence). The CDR3 is CASSSRTSVSNEQFF. CDR3 in DNA: TGTGCCAGCAGCTCCAGGACTAGCGTTTCCAATGAGCAGTTCTTC.

The V and J genes are TRBV2 and TRBJ2-7, with D perhaps matching TRBD2 (5 bases). Germline V CDR1 and CDR2: SNHLY, FYNNEI. The CDR3 is made up of 13 amino acids. V was shortened by 4 bases and J by 5 bases, with 12 bases between the two germline ends. CDR3: CASSVSGINEQYF. CDR3 DNA: TGTGCCAGCAGTGTATCCGGGATCAACGAGCAGTACTTC.

This chain uses TRBV14 with TRBJ2-3; TRBD2 matches at 11 bases. V gave up 0 bases and J gave up 1 base; unmatched junction bases: 6. The CDR3 sequence is 18 residues long. Germline loops: CDR1 SGHDN, CDR2 FVKESK. In DNA, the CDR3 is TGTGCCAGCAGCCAAGATCGGGCTAGCGGGGGGCGCACAGATACGCAGTATTTT. It encodes CASSQDRASGGRTDTQYF.

This sequence joins TRBV7-9 and TRBJ2-7; no firm D call. Germline V CDR1 and CDR2: SEHNR, FQNEAQ (reference sequence). V was cut by 5 bases and J by 3 bases, with 8 bases left in between. This CDR3 contains 12 residues. The CDR3 DNA follows: TGTGCCAGCAGCAAAGTTAGCTACGAGCAGTACTTC. Its translation: CASSKVSYEQYF. Full variable domain (rest looked up from reference TRBV7-9 and TRBJ2-7): DTGVSQNPRHKITKRGQNVTFRCDPISEHNRLYWYRQTLGQGPEFLTYFQNEAQLEKSRLLSDRFSAERPKGSFSTLEIQRTEQGDSAMYLCASSKVSYEQYFGPGTRLTVT.

The rearrangement links TRBV5-1 to TRBJ2-1; 7 positions match TRBD1. Germline V gene data show CDR1 as SGHRS and CDR2 as YFSETQ. Germline trimming cut 0 bases from V and 4 bases from J; bases unmatched to any gene: 7. This CDR3 region has 16 residues. The DNA for the CDR3 is TGCGCCAGCAGCTTGGGGGATAGGGGGCGTTACAATGAGCAGTTCTTC. Protein: CASSLGDRGRYNEQFF.

This chain connects TRBV5-1 to TRBJ2-1, with TRBD2 matching over 10 bases. This CDR3 is 15 amino acids long. The germline CDR1 and CDR2 sequences are SGHRS and YFSETQ. J gave up 5 bases and V 1 base, and 3 bases lay outside the gene matches. CDR3 protein: CASSLYLAGDNEQFF. DNA for the CDR3: TGCGCCAGCAGCTTGTATCTAGCGGGGGACAATGAGCAGTTCTTC. The full variable domain, rest sourced from reference TRBV5-1 and TRBJ2-1, is KAGVTQTPRYLIKTRGQQVTLSCSPISGHRSVSWYQQTPGQGLQFLFEYFSETQRNKGNFPGRFSGRQFSNSRSEMNVSTLELGDSALYLCASSLYLAGDNEQFFGPGTRLTVL.

This chain joins TRBV5-4 and TRBJ1-2; 10 bases are a match to TRBD1. V gave up 0 bases and J gave up 9 bases; unmatched junction bases: 14. The CDR3 runs to 17 residues. Germline values: CDR1 SGHNT, CDR2 YYREEE (reference sequence). The CDR3 DNA sequence: TGTGCCAGCAGCTTGGGACAGGGGGCGAAAGGTACTATCAGCTACACCTTC. Translation: CASSLGQGAKGTISYTF.

This chain uses TRBV5-5 with TRBJ2-1; 9 bases match TRBD2. Germline V gene sequence: CDR1 SGHKS, CDR2 YYEKEE (reference sequence). The CDR3 runs 14 residues. J was trimmed by 10 bases and V by 5 bases; bases with no gene match: 10. The CDR3 loop reads CASSPGLALWEQFF. The CDR3 region has the DNA TGTGCCAGCAGTCCGGGACTAGCACTCTGGGAGCAGTTCTTC. Using reference TRBV5-5 and TRBJ2-1 for the parts outside the CDR3, the full variable domain is DAGVTQSPTHLIKTRGQQVTLRCSPISGHKSVSWYQQVLGQGPQFIFQYYEKEERGRGNFPDRFSARQFPNYSSELNVNALLLGDSALYLCASSPGLALWEQFFGPGTRLTVL.

This chain uses TRBV10-1 with TRBJ2-1; the match to TRBD2 covers 12 bases. Germline CDR1 is WNHNN and CDR2 is SYGVQD (reference sequence). CDR3 size: 16 residues. V lost 5 bases to trimming and J lost 2 bases; unmatched junction nucleotides: 4. DNA for the CDR3: TGCGCCAGCAGTTTTCGACTAGCGGGGGCCTACAATGAGCAGTTCTTC. Translation gives CASSFRLAGAYNEQFF.